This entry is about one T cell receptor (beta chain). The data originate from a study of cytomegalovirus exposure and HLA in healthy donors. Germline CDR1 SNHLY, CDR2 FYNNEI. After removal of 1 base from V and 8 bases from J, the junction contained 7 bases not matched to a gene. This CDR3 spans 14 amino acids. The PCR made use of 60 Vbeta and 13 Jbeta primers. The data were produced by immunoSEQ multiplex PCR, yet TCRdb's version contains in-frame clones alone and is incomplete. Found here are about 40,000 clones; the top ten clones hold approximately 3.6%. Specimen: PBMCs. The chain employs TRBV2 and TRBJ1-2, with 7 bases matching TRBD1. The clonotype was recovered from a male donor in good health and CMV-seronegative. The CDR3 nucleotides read TGTGCCAGCAGTGAAGACACAGGGGCGGGAGGCTACACCTTC. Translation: CASSEDTGAGGYTF.